This T cell receptor beta chain stems from a study of blood T cell repertoires in COVID-19. Turning to the study itself: Acute-phase and convalescent COVID-19 samples originated in the United States, Italy and Spain. Sources were T cells, B-cell-depleted T cells, or PBMCs; the material itself was cDNA or gDNA.

The trim removed 2 bases at V and 1 base at J, leaving 3 bases unmatched. Germline values: CDR1 MDHEN, CDR2 SYDVKM. The CDR3 covers 15 residues. Living in under 30 US areas, the participants were between roughly 18 and 95 years of age. Participants had their cohort set by participant-reported clinical history. Measured with immunoSEQ multiplex PCR; TCRdb has only the in-frame clones, and not every one. This sample carries around 150,000 clones, over 75% of them seen once, and the ten largest clones take approximately 6%. The sample comprised PBMCs or T cells enriched from blood (not recorded which). The chain combines TRBV28 with TRBJ2-5; 8 nucleotides align to TRBD2. The TCR was taken from a man aged 35 to 55 who had recovered from COVID-19. The CDR3 protein is CASSLGAGAQETQYF. DNA of the CDR3: TGTGCCAGCAGTTTAGGAGCGGGGGCCCAAGAGACCCAGTACTTC.